The entry below describes one TCR beta chain. The record originates from a study of cytomegalovirus exposure and HLA in healthy donors. TCRdb keeps only in-frame clones here, not all; method: immunoSEQ multiplex PCR. The sample gives around 200,000 clones, 88% of which show up once; just under 3% is in the top ten. The CDR3 runs 16 residues. With 5 bases clipped from V and 6 bases from J, the junction kept 9 bases outside the gene matches. Per germline, CDR1 WNHNN and CDR2 SYGVQD (reference sequence). The TCR sequence derives from a woman aged 18-30 years in good health and CMV-seronegative. V and J are TRBV10-1 and TRBJ2-2; TRBD1 aligns across 10 bases. Sequencing input: PBMCs. CDR3 DNA: TGCGCCAGCAGTCGCGGACAGGGGGTTTTCTCCGGGGAGCTGTTTTTT. Protein product: CASSRGQGVFSGELFF.